The T cell receptor beta chain described here comes from a study of somatic mutations in cytotoxic T cells in rheumatoid arthritis. Unmatched junction bases numbered 4, after V lost 4 bases and J lost 5 bases. This CDR3 is 14 amino acids long. Germline V gene sequence: CDR1 LGHNA, CDR2 YNFKEQ. The method was immunoSEQ multiplex PCR; TCRdb's version includes in-frame clones alone and lacks a portion of them. The data hold under 20,000 clones, with roughly four fifths observed a single time. Broader study findings: Within the rheumatoid arthritis patients, CD8+ clonality went up as age increased (Spearman r of about 0.52). The same was not true of the healthy controls.

Details on this clone: Its antigen is not identified.

The specimen was CD8+ T cells sorted from blood. The chain employs TRBV4-2 and TRBJ1-4; 7 nucleotides agree with TRBD1. This clonotype was sampled from an adult with rheumatoid arthritis. The CDR3 reads CASSLGQRNEKLFF. The CDR3 nucleotides are TGTGCCAGCAGCCTGGGACAGAGAAATGAAAAACTGTTTTTT.